The 18 T cell receptor beta chains below all came from one sample that was sequenced in a study of OX40 agonist ivuxolimab in advanced cancers. The repertoire was sequenced with immunoSEQ multiplex PCR; TCRdb's copy has only in-frame clones and lacks some. The sample lists 30,000 to 35,000 clones, over 65% seen once, with around 12% in the top ten. Sequencing was performed on CD4+ or CD8+ T cells sorted from blood, taken in a trial of the OX40 agonist ivuxolimab. Every receptor here comes from an adult with an advanced solid tumor such as melanoma, head and neck, liver or kidney cancer.

The chain recombines TRBV7-9 with TRBJ2-7, with D uncertain. Trimming stripped 1 base from V and 0 bases from J, with 10 bases between. Looked up from germline, CDR1 is SEHNR and CDR2 is FQNEAQ (reference sequence). This CDR3 is built from 15 residues. This CDR3 reads CASSLGVGPSYEQYF. CDR3 nucleotide sequence: TGTGCCAGCAGCTTAGGGGTAGGCCCCTCCTACGAGCAGTACTTC.

The chain joins TRBV5-1 to TRBJ2-6; D not certain. The V gene's germline CDR1 is SGHRS and CDR2 YFSETQ. Trimming took off 4 bases at V and 4 bases at J, with 12 bases between the two ends. The CDR3 has 15 amino acids. The CDR3 loop reads CASSPGLTGANVLTF. In DNA, the CDR3 is TGCGCCAGCAGCCCAGGCCTCACCGGGGCCAACGTCCTGACTTTC.

This clone is categorized as medium-sized. Other DNA sequences within the sample encode an identical CDR3. The chain joins TRBV27 to TRBJ2-7, with a possible D match to TRBD2 (6 bases). In germline, CDR1 is MNHEY, CDR2 SMNVEV (reference sequence). Trimming removed 3 bases from V and 1 base from J, with 10 bases in between. This CDR3 comprises 14 residues. CDR3 protein: CASSLGGMSYEQYF. The DNA of the CDR3 is TGTGCCAGCAGTTTGGGAGGAATGTCCTACGAGCAGTACTTC.

This clone showed up just a few times. V and J are TRBV11-2 and TRBJ2-7; D may be TRBD2 (6 bases). V shed 1 base and J shed 5 bases, with 18 bases lying between them. CDR1 is SGHAT and CDR2 is FQNNGV in the germline V gene. CDR3 size: 16 residues. The CDR3 sequence: CASSLVAAEGPDEQYF. CDR3 DNA sequence: TGTGCCAGCAGCTTAGTTGCGGCGGAGGGCCCCGACGAGCAGTACTTC.

The rearrangement joins TRBV30 to TRBJ1-5; D gene unclear. CDR1 and CDR2 from the germline V gene are GTSNPN and SVGIG (reference sequence). Trimming shortened V by 2 bases and J by 5 bases, and 13 bases separated the two germline ends. The CDR3 extends over 14 amino acids. The CDR3 sequence is CAWSNGRLDQPQHF. CDR3 DNA sequence: TGTGCCTGGAGTAACGGACGGTTGGATCAGCCCCAGCATTTT.

The sample holds a few counts of this clone. This sequence joins TRBV5-1 and TRBJ2-7; TRBD1 matches at 10 bases. CDR3 length equals 17 residues. With 2 bases clipped from V and 4 bases from J, the junction kept 12 bases outside the gene matches. Per germline, CDR1 SGHRS and CDR2 YFSETQ. Written as DNA, the CDR3 is TGCGCCAGCAGCTTTTTCAGTGTCGGACAGGGGGGGTACGAGCAGTACTTC. Residues: CASSFFSVGQGGYEQYF.

The chain links TRBV7-2 to TRBJ2-3; 7 bases align to TRBD2. The trim removed 6 bases at V and 1 base at J, leaving 10 bases unmatched. Germline lookup yields CDR1 SGHTA and CDR2 FQGNSA. The CDR3 spans 16 residues. This chain's CDR3 is CASRSSAGAGTDTQYF. The CDR3 DNA is TGTGCCAGCAGATCTTCCGCGGGAGCCGGCACAGATACGCAGTATTTT.

V and J are TRBV11-2 and TRBJ2-3; D unclear. The CDR3 has 20 amino acids. The V and J ends lost 0 bases and 2 bases respectively, with 24 bases between them. Germline V lookup: CDR1 SGHAT, CDR2 FQNNGV. CDR3: CASSLDFAPLLGWHTDTQYF. The CDR3 DNA follows: TGTGCCAGCAGCTTAGATTTTGCCCCCCTTTTGGGCTGGCACACAGATACGCAGTATTTT.

A remark on this clone: Other nucleotide sequences in the sample specify the same CDR3. The J gene is TRBJ1-1, the V gene TRBV11-2; D uncertain. The CDR3 loop spans 11 amino acids. Germline CDR1 reads SGHAT; CDR2 reads FQNNGV. The germline V and J ends were trimmed by 3 bases and 2 bases, with 1 base remaining between them. CDR3 sequence (DNA): TGTGCCAGCAGCTTCAACACTGAAGCTTTCTTT. Protein sequence: CASSFNTEAFF.

This rearrangement joins TRBV6-5 to TRBJ2-7, with 7 bases aligning to TRBD2. Germline lookup yields CDR1 MNHEY and CDR2 SVGAGI. With V trimmed by 2 bases and J by 2 bases, 9 bases remained unmatched. This CDR3 is 16 amino acids long. DNA of the CDR3: TGTGCCAGCAGTTACAGTAGAGCGGGGACCACCTACGAGCAGTACTTC. Its protein product is CASSYSRAGTTYEQYF.

The CDR3 nucleotides are TGTGCCAGTAGTATTGGACCAGCCAACTACGAGCAGTACTTC. It is translated as CASSIGPANYEQYF. J is TRBJ2-7 and V is TRBV19; D gene unclear. V lost 3 bases and J 3 bases, leaving 12 bases between the germline ends. CDR3 length: 14 amino acids. Germline V gives CDR1 LNHDA, CDR2 SQIVND (reference sequence).

This chain uses TRBV9 with TRBJ2-3; no firm D call. The germline gives CDR1 SGDLS, CDR2 YYNGEE. V dropped 1 base and J dropped 4 bases, with 4 bases sitting between them. The CDR3 contains 12 residues. The CDR3 loop reads CASSVYADTQYF. Here the CDR3 DNA reads TGTGCCAGCAGCGTATACGCAGATACGCAGTATTTT.

The chain uses TRBV9 and TRBJ2-6; TRBD1 might be the D (6 bases). Germline V gene lookup returns CDR1 SGDLS and CDR2 YYNGEE. CDR3 length: 18 amino acids. Deletions cut 1 base from V and 0 bases from J, with 14 bases between. The CDR3 loop is CASSVRLQGLSGANVLTF. The CDR3 DNA follows: TGTGCCAGCAGCGTACGGTTACAGGGCCTCTCTGGGGCCAACGTCCTGACTTTC.

The V call is TRBV5-1, the J call TRBJ2-1; D is unresolved. V gave up 1 base and J gave up 7 bases, with 3 bases separating them. CDR3 length equals 11 residues. Germline V lookup: CDR1 SGHRS, CDR2 YFSETQ. CDR3 in DNA: TGCGCCAGCAGCTTGACGAATGAGCAGTTCTTC. It specifies CASSLTNEQFF.

The V and J genes are TRBV14 and TRBJ2-1; 10 nucleotides align to TRBD1. The V gene end was trimmed by 2 bases and the J gene end by 6 bases; junction bases not matched to a gene: 10. The CDR3 is 17 residues long. Germline-derived CDR1 and CDR2 are SGHDN and FVKESK. The DNA of the CDR3 is TGTGCCAGCAGCCAAACTCTCGGGACAGGGGTGGTCAATGAGCAGTTCTTC. Translated: CASSQTLGTGVVNEQFF.

This chain joins TRBV4-3 and TRBJ2-3, with TRBD2 matching over 7 bases. The CDR3 length is 14 residues. The V gene's germline CDR1 is LGHNA and CDR2 YSLEER. Trimming cost V 8 bases and J 2 bases; bases outside gene matches: 7. Here the CDR3 DNA reads TGCGCCAGCGGACCAAGCGGGGACACAGATACGCAGTATTTT. As protein: CASGPSGDTDTQYF.

This sequence joins TRBV9 and TRBJ1-3; D is possibly TRBD1 (5 bases). Germline lookup yields CDR1 SGDLS and CDR2 YYNGEE. The CDR3 extends over 15 amino acids. The V gene lost 2 bases and the J gene lost 6 bases, with 15 bases spanning the gap. The CDR3 sequence is CASSVEGQGENTIYF. As DNA, the CDR3 is TGTGCCAGCAGCGTGGAGGGGCAGGGAGAAAACACCATATATTTT. The variable domain in full, with the rest retrieved from reference TRBV9 and TRBJ1-3, is DSGVTQTPKHLITATGQRVTLRCSPRSGDLSVYWYQQSLDQGLQFLIQYYNGEERAKGNILERFSAQQFPDLHSELNLSSLELGDSALYFCASSVEGQGENTIYFGEGSWLTVV.

The chain recombines TRBV20-1 with TRBJ2-1; D not certain. This CDR3 is built from 11 residues. CDR1 is DFQATT and CDR2 is SNEGSKA in the germline V gene (reference sequence). The germline V and J ends were trimmed by 6 bases and 4 bases, with 7 bases remaining between them. CDR3 nucleotides: TGCAGTGCCCCGCAGTACAATGAGCAGTTCTTC. Its translation: CSAPQYNEQFF.